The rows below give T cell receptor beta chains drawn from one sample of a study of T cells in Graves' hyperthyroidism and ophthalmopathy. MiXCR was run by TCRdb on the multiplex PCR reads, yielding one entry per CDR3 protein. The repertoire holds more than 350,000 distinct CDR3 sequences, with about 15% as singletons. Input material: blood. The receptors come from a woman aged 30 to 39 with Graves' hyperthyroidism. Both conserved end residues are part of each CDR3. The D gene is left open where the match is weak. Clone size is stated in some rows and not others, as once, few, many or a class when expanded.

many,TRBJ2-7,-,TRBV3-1,CASSRGRVYEQYF,TGTGCCAGCAGCCGGGGGCGAGTGTACGAGCAGTACTTC
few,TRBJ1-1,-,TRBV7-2,CASSLLGARNTEAFF,TGTGCCAGCAGCTTATTAGGTGCGAGGAACACTGAAGCTTTCTTT
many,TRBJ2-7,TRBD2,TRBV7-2,CASSLVTSGSYEQYF,TGTGCCAGCAGCTTAGTGACTAGCGGCTCCTACGAGCAGTACTTC
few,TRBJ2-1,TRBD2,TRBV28,CAVTAGVGAQFF,TGTGCCGTTACAGCGGGAGTGGGTGCGCAGTTCTTC
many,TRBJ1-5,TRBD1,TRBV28,CASSPPDRVGNQPQHF,TGTGCCAGCAGTCCACCGGACAGGGTTGGCAATCAGCCCCAGCATTTT
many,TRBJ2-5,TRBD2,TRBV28,CASSQTLAEVQETQYF,TGTGCCAGCAGTCAAACCCTAGCGGAGGTCCAAGAGACCCAGTACTTC
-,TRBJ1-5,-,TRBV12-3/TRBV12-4,CASSLEGHGNQPQHF,TGTGCCAGCAGTTTAGAGGGACATGGTAATCAGCCCCAGCATTTT
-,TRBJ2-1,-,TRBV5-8,CASSWRTLQYNEQFF,TGTGCCAGCAGCTGGAGGACGCTTCAATACAATGAGCAGTTCTTC
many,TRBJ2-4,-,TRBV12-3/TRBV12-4,CASSLGPGSDIQYF,TGTGCCAGCAGTTTGGGGCCCGGGAGTGACATTCAGTACTTC
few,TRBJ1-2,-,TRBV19,CATLPGPGYYGYTF,TGTGCCACCTTGCCCGGGCCAGGTTACTATGGCTACACCTTC
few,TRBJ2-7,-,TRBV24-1,CATSTGSYEQYF,TGTGCCACTTCGACGGGTTCCTACGAGCAGTACTTC
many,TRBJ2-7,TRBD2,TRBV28,CASRPSGLAGVLEQYF,TGTGCCAGCAGGCCCTCGGGACTAGCGGGAGTGCTCGAGCAGTACTTC
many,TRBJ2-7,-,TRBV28,CASSDPGHGYEQYF,TGTGCCAGCAGTGACCCGGGACATGGCTACGAGCAGTACTTC
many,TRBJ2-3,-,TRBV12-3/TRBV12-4,CASSLHLELNTQYF,TGTGCCAGCAGTTTACATCTAGAACTCAATACGCAGTATTTT
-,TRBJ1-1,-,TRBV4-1,CASSQAGMNTEAFF,TGCGCCAGCAGCCAAGCAGGCATGAACACTGAAGCTTTCTTT
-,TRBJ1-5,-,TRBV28,CASSLIQGSNQPQHF,TGTGCCAGCAGTTTGATACAGGGTAGCAATCAGCCCCAGCATTTT
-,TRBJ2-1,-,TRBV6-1,CASSIYEGQSNEQFF,TGTGCCAGCAGTATCTATGAGGGCCAGAGTAATGAGCAGTTCTTC
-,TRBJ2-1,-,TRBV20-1,CSADPPSNSTQDEQFF,TGCAGTGCTGACCCCCCTAGCAACTCGACACAGGATGAGCAGTTCTTC
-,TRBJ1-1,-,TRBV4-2,CASSQESGPEAFF,TGTGCCAGCAGCCAAGAGTCGGGTCCTGAAGCTTTCTTT
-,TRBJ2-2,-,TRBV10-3,CAISGDLYRIGELFF,TGTGCCATCAGCGGGGATCTATACCGGATCGGGGAGCTGTTTTTT
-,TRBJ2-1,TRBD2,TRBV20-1,CSASRGISEGRAYNEQFF,TGCAGTGCTAGTCGGGGGATCTCGGAAGGGAGGGCCTACAATGAGCAGTTCTTC
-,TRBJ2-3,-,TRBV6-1,CASKAKAEGSIGTDTQYF,TGTGCCAGCAAGGCCAAGGCAGAGGGTTCTATTGGCACAGATACGCAGTATTTT
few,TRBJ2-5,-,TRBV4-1,CASSQLSETQYF,TGCGCCAGCAGCCAACTTTCGGAGACCCAGTACTTC
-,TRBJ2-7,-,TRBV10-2,CASSEEGSSYEQYF,TGCGCCAGCAGTGAGGAGGGGTCCTCCTACGAGCAGTACTTC
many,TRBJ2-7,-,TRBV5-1,CASSSEGSPAYEQYF,TGCGCCAGCAGCTCCGAGGGATCCCCAGCCTACGAGCAGTACTTC
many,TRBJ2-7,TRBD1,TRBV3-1,CASSRWVRTGAYEQYF,TGTGCCAGCAGCCGCTGGGTTAGGACAGGGGCCTACGAGCAGTACTTC
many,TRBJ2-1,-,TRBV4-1,CASSSPSIHSYNEQFF,TGCGCCAGCAGCTCACCATCTATCCACTCCTACAATGAGCAGTTCTTC
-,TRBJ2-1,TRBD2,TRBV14,CASSEQGREDHEQFF,TGTGCCAGCAGCGAACAAGGACGGGAGGACCATGAGCAGTTCTTC
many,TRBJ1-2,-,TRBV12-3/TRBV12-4,CASSPGNYGYTF,TGTGCCAGCAGCCCAGGGAACTATGGCTACACCTTC
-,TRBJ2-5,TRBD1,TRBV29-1,CSVEEGTEFQETQYF,TGCAGCGTTGAAGAGGGGACAGAGTTCCAAGAGACCCAGTACTTC
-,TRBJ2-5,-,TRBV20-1,CSASIIGETQYF,TGCAGTGCTAGTATCATTGGAGAGACCCAGTACTTC
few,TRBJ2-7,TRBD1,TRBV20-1,CSAEGLRTGISEQYF,TGCAGTGCCGAGGGACTCCGGACAGGGATCTCCGAGCAGTACTTC
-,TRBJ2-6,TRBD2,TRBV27,CASSLFRGLAGAGANVLTF,TGTGCCAGCAGTTTATTTCGTGGACTAGCGGGAGCCGGGGCCAACGTCCTGACTTTC
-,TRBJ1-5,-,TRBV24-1,CATTKGRCNQPQHF,TGTGCCACCACGAAGGGACGGTGCAATCAGCCCCAGCATTTT
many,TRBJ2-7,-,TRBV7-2,CASSSRAPYEQYF,TGTGCCAGCAGCTCCCGAGCCCCCTACGAGCAGTACTTC
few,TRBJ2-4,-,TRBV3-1,CASSQAGRIQYF,TGTGCCAGCAGCCAAGCAGGGCGCATTCAGTACTTC
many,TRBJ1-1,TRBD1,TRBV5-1,CASSLEVVGQGGVAFF,TGCGCCAGCAGCTTGGAAGTTGTGGGACAGGGTGGAGTAGCTTTCTTT
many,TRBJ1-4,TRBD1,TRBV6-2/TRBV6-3,CASSRDSEKLFF,TGTGCCAGCAGTCGGGACAGTGAAAAACTGTTTTTT
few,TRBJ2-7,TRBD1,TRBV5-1,CASSLGSGGYEQYF,TGCGCCAGCAGCTTGGGTTCAGGGGGCTACGAGCAGTACTTC
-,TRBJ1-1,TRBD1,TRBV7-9,CASSLDSGQGNTEAFF,TGTGCCAGCAGCTTAGACTCGGGACAGGGGAACACTGAAGCTTTCTTT
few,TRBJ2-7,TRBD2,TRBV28,CASSTASGRASGQYF,TGTGCCAGCAGTACCGCTAGCGGGAGGGCATCAGGGCAGTACTTC
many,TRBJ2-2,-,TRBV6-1,CASSNAAGTGELFF,TGTGCCAGCTCCAACGCCGCGGGCACCGGGGAGCTGTTTTTT
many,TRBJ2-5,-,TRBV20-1,CSALGGGKETQYF,TGCAGTGCCCTCGGTGGGGGCAAAGAGACCCAGTACTTC
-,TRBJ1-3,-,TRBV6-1,CASKSGNTIYF,TGTGCCAGCAAATCTGGAAACACCATATATTTT
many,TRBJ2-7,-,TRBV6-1,CASMEIQGYEQYF,TGTGCCAGCATGGAGATACAGGGCTACGAGCAGTACTTC
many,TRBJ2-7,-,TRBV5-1,CASSLEDSIYEQYF,TGCGCCAGCAGCTTGGAAGATTCGATCTACGAGCAGTACTTC
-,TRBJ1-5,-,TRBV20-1,CSARDYTEGWYQPQHF,TGCAGTGCTAGAGATTACACCGAGGGGTGGTATCAGCCCCAGCATTTT
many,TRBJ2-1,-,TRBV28,CASSLGSGRGMPYNEQFF,TGTGCCAGCAGTTTAGGGTCGGGTCGGGGAATGCCATACAATGAGCAGTTCTTC
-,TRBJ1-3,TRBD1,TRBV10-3,CATTGVDGNTIYF,TGTGCCACAACAGGGGTTGATGGAAACACCATATATTTT
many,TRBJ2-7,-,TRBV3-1,CASSKSGGSYEQYF,TGTGCCAGCAGCAAGTCCGGCGGGTCCTACGAGCAGTACTTC
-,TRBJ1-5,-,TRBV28,CASSFSNPRLWPQHF,TGTGCCAGCAGTTTTTCGAACCCAAGGCTATGGCCCCAGCATTTT
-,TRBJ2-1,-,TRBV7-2,CASTERYTGFNEQFF,TGTGCCAGCACCGAACGGTATACAGGATTCAATGAGCAGTTCTTC
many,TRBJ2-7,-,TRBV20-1,CSAPLLGGHTYEQYF,TGCAGTGCTCCCCTTTTGGGGGGGCATACCTACGAGCAGTACTTC
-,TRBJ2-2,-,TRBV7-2,CASTPPEGHGTGELFF,TGTGCCAGCACCCCCCCCGAGGGACACGGGACCGGGGAGCTGTTTTTT
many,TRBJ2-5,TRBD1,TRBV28,CASSQLPGGVQETQYF,TGTGCCAGCAGCCAACTGCCAGGGGGAGTCCAAGAGACCCAGTACTTC
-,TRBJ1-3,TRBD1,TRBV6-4,CASSWDRRRTYGNTIYF,TGTGCCAGCAGCTGGGACAGACGCCGGACGTATGGAAACACCATATATTTT
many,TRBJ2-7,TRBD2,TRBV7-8,CASSLGTSGTLFGEQYF,TGTGCCAGCAGCTTGGGGACTAGCGGGACCCTTTTTGGCGAGCAGTACTTC
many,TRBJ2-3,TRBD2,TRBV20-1,CSASPAGGRTDTQYF,TGCAGTGCTAGCCCCGCGGGAGGGCGCACAGATACGCAGTATTTT
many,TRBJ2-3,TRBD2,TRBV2,CASSEREPATDTQYF,TGTGCCAGCAGTGAGCGGGAGCCCGCTACAGATACGCAGTATTTT
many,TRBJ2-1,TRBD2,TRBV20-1,CSARIAGGTNEQFF,TGCAGTGCTAGAATAGCGGGAGGTACCAATGAGCAGTTCTTC